These 18 T cell receptor beta chains share one sample of origin, sequenced in a study of blood T cell repertoires in COVID-19. Assay: immunoSEQ multiplex PCR; the TCRdb copy retains only in-frame clones and omits some. The data contain around 250,000 clones, around 90% of them singletons. The specimen was peripheral blood. All receptors derive from a woman in her 70s with active or convalescent COVID-19.

This chain links TRBV5-1 with TRBJ2-2, with 8 bases lining up with TRBD2. J gave up 6 bases and V 2 bases, and 3 bases lay outside the gene matches. Germline V CDR1 and CDR2: SGHRS, YFSETQ. This CDR3 has 14 residues. CDR3 amino acids: CASSFGTRAGELFF. CDR3 sequence (DNA): TGCGCCAGCAGCTTTGGGACTAGAGCCGGGGAGCTGTTTTTT.

V and J are TRBV4-3 and TRBJ1-3, with D tentatively TRBD1 (5 bases). CDR1 and CDR2 (germline): LGHNA, YSLEER. There are 15 residues in the CDR3. V was trimmed by 1 base and J by 6 bases, leaving 13 bases between them. CDR3 amino acids: CASSQGRGLENTIYF. The CDR3 region has the DNA TGCGCCAGCAGCCAAGGAAGGGGCCTCGAAAACACCATATATTTT.

The V gene is TRBV7-9, the J gene TRBJ1-1; TRBD1 agrees at 7 bases. Germline assignment: CDR1 SEHNR and CDR2 FQNEAQ (reference sequence). The CDR3 has 13 residues. Trimming at V came to 9 bases and at J to 0 bases, leaving 4 bases not matched to a gene. This chain's CDR3 is CASQQGMNTEAFF. The CDR3 DNA reads TGTGCCAGTCAACAGGGGATGAACACTGAAGCTTTCTTT. The variable domain in full, completed from reference TRBV7-9 and TRBJ1-1, reads DTGVSQNPRHKITKRGQNVTFRCDPISEHNRLYWYRQTLGQGPEFLTYFQNEAQLEKSRLLSDRFSAERPKGSFSTLEIQRTEQGDSAMYLCASQQGMNTEAFFGQGTRLTVV.

CDR3: CATRSSGNTIYF. Here the CDR3 DNA reads TGTGCCACCCGGTCTTCGGGAAACACCATATATTTT. V gene TRBV6-5 combines with J gene TRBJ1-3; no definite D call. Per the germline V gene, CDR1 is MNHEY and CDR2 is SVGAGI. The V and J ends lost 10 bases and 4 bases respectively, with 11 bases between them. The CDR3 contains 12 residues.

This sequence joins TRBV4-2 and TRBJ1-4; 10 bases are shared with TRBD1. Germline V CDR1 and CDR2: LGHNA, YNFKEQ. V gave up 2 bases and J gave up 7 bases; unmatched junction bases: 7. The CDR3 runs to 16 residues. CDR3 sequence reads: CASSQIPGTGVEKLFF. The CDR3 DNA reads as TGTGCCAGCAGCCAAATACCCGGGACAGGGGTTGAAAAACTGTTTTTT.

The chain links TRBV5-4 to TRBJ1-2, with a tentative D call TRBD1 (5 bases). There are 16 residues in the CDR3. The V end was cut by 4 bases, the J end by 6 bases, with 22 bases between. Germline V gives CDR1 SGHNT, CDR2 YYREEE (reference sequence). CDR3 residues: CASSRGDRRGSNGYTF. CDR3 nucleotides: TGTGCCAGCAGCCGAGGGGACCGGAGGGGTAGCAATGGCTACACCTTC.

The J gene is TRBJ1-1, the V gene TRBV12-3 or TRBV12-4; no firm D call. The CDR3 spans 12 residues. The ends were cut back, 6 bases at V and 1 base at J, with 6 bases in the middle. The CDR3 nucleotides are TGTGCCAGCAGGAGAGCGAACACTGAAGCTTTCTTT. Protein product: CASRRANTEAFF.

The chain couples TRBV25-1 to TRBJ2-1, with 9 nucleotides matching TRBD2. The CDR3 totals 14 residues. In germline, CDR1 is MGHDK, CDR2 SYGVNS. Losses at the gene ends were 4 bases for V and 9 bases for J; bases not matched to a gene: 7. CDR3 loop: CASSAFSGGGEQFF. The CDR3 nucleotides are TGTGCCAGCAGTGCCTTTAGCGGGGGAGGTGAGCAGTTCTTC.

The V call is TRBV7-9, the J call TRBJ1-5, with D possibly matching TRBD1 (5 bases). Per the germline V gene, CDR1 is SEHNR and CDR2 is FQNEAQ (reference sequence). The V end lost 8 bases, the J end lost 1 base, and 15 bases lay between the germline ends. There are 15 residues in the CDR3. The chain's CDR3 is CASEDTRASNQPQHF. The CDR3 nucleotides read TGTGCCAGCGAGGATACCAGGGCAAGCAATCAGCCCCAGCATTTT.

The chain employs TRBV7-2 and TRBJ1-1, with 7 positions matching TRBD1. J lost 4 bases, V lost 5 bases, and 13 bases had no gene match. The germline gives CDR1 SGHTA, CDR2 FQGNSA. This CDR3 has 16 amino acids. This CDR3 is CASSREGTAGGTEAFF. The CDR3, as DNA: TGTGCCAGCAGCCGCGAAGGGACAGCCGGAGGCACTGAAGCTTTCTTT.

This chain connects TRBV11-2 to TRBJ1-6; TRBD1 matches 8 bases. The CDR3 is made up of 15 amino acids. Germline lookup yields CDR1 SGHAT and CDR2 FQNNGV. With 5 bases clipped from V and 8 bases from J, the junction kept 8 bases outside the gene matches. CDR3 loop: CASSRQGNRDSPLHF. For the CDR3, the DNA is TGTGCCAGCAGCCGACAGGGGAATAGGGATTCACCCCTCCACTTT.

This sequence joins TRBV10-2 and TRBJ2-1, with 10 bases aligning to TRBD1. Germline V gene lookup returns CDR1 WSHSY and CDR2 SAAADI. This CDR3 has 15 residues. The trim removed 4 bases at V and 6 bases at J, leaving 6 bases unmatched. The CDR3 nucleotides read TGCGCCAGCAGTGGTTGGGACAGGGGTTCCAATGAGCAGTTCTTC. This translates into CASSGWDRGSNEQFF.

CDR3 sequence (DNA): TGTGCCAGCAGCTCGCAGGGGGATCAGCCCCAGCATTTT. Its protein product is CASSSQGDQPQHF. The rearrangement joins TRBV7-8 to TRBJ1-5; 7 bases align to TRBD1. V lost 4 bases to trimming and J lost 5 bases; unmatched junction nucleotides: 2. CDR3 length: 13 residues. The germline gives CDR1 SGHVS, CDR2 FQNEAQ.

The chain joins TRBV5-1 to TRBJ1-2; 9 bases align to TRBD1. With 4 bases clipped from V and 6 bases from J, the junction kept 7 bases outside the gene matches. The CDR3 contains 14 residues. Germline V gives CDR1 SGHRS, CDR2 YFSETQ. The CDR3 loop is CASSPGQGTDGYTF. The CDR3 nucleotides are TGCGCCAGCAGCCCTGGACAGGGGACGGATGGCTACACCTTC.

This rearrangement joins TRBV3-1 (or the pseudogene TRBV3-2) to TRBJ1-2, with D tentatively TRBD1 (5 bases). In germline, CDR1 is LGHDT, CDR2 YNNKEL (reference sequence). The V and J ends lost 4 bases and 0 bases respectively, with 12 bases between them. This CDR3 has 15 amino acids. CDR3 region: CASSLGGGANYGYTF. In DNA form, the CDR3 reads TGTGCCAGCAGCCTGGGCGGGGGAGCTAACTATGGCTACACCTTC.

The rearrangement joins TRBV6-6 to TRBJ1-3; D is unclear. The CDR3 runs 14 residues. V gave up 3 bases and J gave up 0 bases, with 6 bases separating them. Germline V lookup: CDR1 MNHNY, CDR2 SVGAGI (reference sequence). For the CDR3, the DNA is TGTGCCAGCAGTTATGACAACTCTGGAAACACCATATATTTT. This gives the protein CASSYDNSGNTIYF.

V gene TRBV11-3 combines with J gene TRBJ1-4; a weak D match, TRBD1 (6 bases). Germline values: CDR1 SGHNT, CDR2 YENEEA. V was clipped by 8 bases and J by 8 bases, with 15 bases between them. The CDR3 spans 13 residues. CDR3 DNA sequence: TGTGCCAGCGCTGTCGGGGGGCGGGAAAAACTGTTTTTT. Amino acids: CASAVGGREKLFF.

Remarks on this clone: At one end, the junction sequence differs from germline, possibly due to a read error. The gene calls are TRBV19 and TRBJ2-2, with D perhaps matching TRBD1 (6 bases). The germline gives CDR1 LNHDA, CDR2 SQIVND (reference sequence). The CDR3 is made up of 17 amino acids. CDR3 DNA sequence: TGTGCCAGCAGTAAGGGAACAGGGAGCGCGAACACCGGGGAGCTGTTTTTT. Amino acid sequence: CASSKGTGSANTGELFF.